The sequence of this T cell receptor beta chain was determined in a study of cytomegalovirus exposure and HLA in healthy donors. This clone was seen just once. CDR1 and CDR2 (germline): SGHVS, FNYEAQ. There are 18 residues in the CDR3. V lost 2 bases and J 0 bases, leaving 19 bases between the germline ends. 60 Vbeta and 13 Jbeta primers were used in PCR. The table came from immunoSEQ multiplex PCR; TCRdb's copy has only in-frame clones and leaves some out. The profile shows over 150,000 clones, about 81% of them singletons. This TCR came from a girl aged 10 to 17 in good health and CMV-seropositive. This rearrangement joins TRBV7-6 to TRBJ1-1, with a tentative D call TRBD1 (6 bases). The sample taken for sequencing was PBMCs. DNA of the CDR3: TGTGCCAGCAGCTTATCCAAGATGGACAGTGGCATGAACACTGAAGCTTTCTTT. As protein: CASSLSKMDSGMNTEAFF. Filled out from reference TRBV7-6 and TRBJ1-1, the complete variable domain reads GAGVSQSPRYKVTKRGQDVALRCDPISGHVSLYWYRQALGQGPEFLTYFNYEAQQDKSGLPNDRFSAERPEGSISTLTIQRTEQRDSAMYRCASSLSKMDSGMNTEAFFGQGTRLTVV.